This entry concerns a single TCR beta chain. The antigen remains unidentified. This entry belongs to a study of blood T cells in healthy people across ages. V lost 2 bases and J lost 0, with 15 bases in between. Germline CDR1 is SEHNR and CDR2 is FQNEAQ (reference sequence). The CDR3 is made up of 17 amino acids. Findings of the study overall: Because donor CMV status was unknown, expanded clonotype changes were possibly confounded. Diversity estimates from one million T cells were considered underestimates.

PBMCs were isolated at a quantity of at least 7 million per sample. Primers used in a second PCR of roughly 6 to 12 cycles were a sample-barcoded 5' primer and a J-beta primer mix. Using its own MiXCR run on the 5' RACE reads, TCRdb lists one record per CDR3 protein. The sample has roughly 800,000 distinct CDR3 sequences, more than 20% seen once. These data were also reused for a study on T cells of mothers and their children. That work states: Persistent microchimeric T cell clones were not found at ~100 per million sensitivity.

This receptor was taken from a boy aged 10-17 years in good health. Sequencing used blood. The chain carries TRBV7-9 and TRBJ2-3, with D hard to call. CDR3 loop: CASSLPLAYPSTDTQYF. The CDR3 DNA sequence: TGTGCCAGCAGCTTACCCTTGGCTTATCCTAGCACAGATACGCAGTATTTT.